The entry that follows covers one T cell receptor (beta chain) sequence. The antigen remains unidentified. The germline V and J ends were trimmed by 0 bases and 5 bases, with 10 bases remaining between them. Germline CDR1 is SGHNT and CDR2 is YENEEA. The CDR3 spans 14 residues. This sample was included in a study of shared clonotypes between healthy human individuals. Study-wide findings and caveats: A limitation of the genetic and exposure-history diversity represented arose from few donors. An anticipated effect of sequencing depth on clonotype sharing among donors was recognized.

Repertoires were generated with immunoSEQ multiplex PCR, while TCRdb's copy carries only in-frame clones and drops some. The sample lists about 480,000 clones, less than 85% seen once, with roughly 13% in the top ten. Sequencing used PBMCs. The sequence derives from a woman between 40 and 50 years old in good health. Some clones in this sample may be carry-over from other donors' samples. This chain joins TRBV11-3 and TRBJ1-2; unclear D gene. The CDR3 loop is CASSLDSFGYGYTF. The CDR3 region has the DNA TGTGCCAGCAGCTTAGACAGCTTTGGTTATGGCTACACCTTC.